This T cell receptor beta chain was recovered during a study of neoadjuvant nivolumab and ipilimumab in lung cancer (dated by TCRdb to the early 2020s). A note on the overall study: Intravenous nivolumab was dosed at 3 mg/kg on days 1, 15 and 29, and in the combination arm ipilimumab 1 mg/kg was added on day 1 only. The primary trial endpoint was the major pathologic response (MPR) rate in the intention-to-treat population in each study arm. The trial treated about 44 patients with operable NSCLC: about 23 were randomized to nivolumab monotherapy and 21 to nivolumab plus ipilimumab. The study compared TCR repertoires in pretherapy (baseline) peripheral blood with TCR repertoires in tumors resected at surgery following neoadjuvant immune checkpoint blockade. Matched pretherapy and resected tumor pairs were analyzed for seven patients, of whom four received nivolumab and three received nivolumab plus ipilimumab.

This clone has only one observation. Its antigen remains unidentified. Base-call qualities are not available, and no considerably larger clone is one nucleotide away. The junction shows trimming of 5 bases on V and 2 bases on J, plus 14 bases between the germline ends. From the germline V gene, CDR1 is SGHNT and CDR2 is YENEEA. The CDR3 covers 15 residues, taking in both the cysteine and the phenylalanine. The sequence is cut down to CDR3 DNA, 45 bases in frame from base 1. Results and caveats for the whole study, not just this receptor: Greater TCR richness and clonality were observed in resected tumors than in tumor-adjacent uninvolved lung, and increases were observed in more dual-therapy-treated tumors. Pretherapy blood TCR richness correlated positively with richness in tumors resected after neoadjuvant therapy (Spearman R ~ 0.79). A small number of samples was subjected to TCR sequencing. From pretherapy to surgery, tumor T-cell richness and clonality went up in three of three dual-therapy tumors, versus only two of four nivolumab-treated tumors. No significant correlation was found between TCR clonality and pathologic tumor regression, and only a single major-pathologic-response sample was available for the analysis of TCR clonality versus pathologic tumor regression.

Taken with the paper, the label for time point translates to: at surgical resection after neoadjuvant nivolumab +/- ipilimumab. The samples were obtained from NEOSTAR, a phase 2 randomized trial that tested neoadjuvant nivolumab or nivolumab plus ipilimumab, followed by surgery, in operable NSCLC. Libraries were prepared through the immunoSEQ multiplex PCR assay. The study's own analysis went as follows. Repertoires were summarized by richness and clonality, and significantly expanded and contracted clones were identified between pre- and post-therapy samples. This immuneACCESS table, as held by TCRdb, lists in-frame sequences with V and J called but not all clones. Of the missing ones, under half trace to an unresolved V gene in checked studies; the others have no known cause. The V and J calls and clone size are taken from that table; D and trimming were inferred from the DNA. This sample has roughly 10,000 clones in its table, and over 60% of those were observed once. The top ten clonotypes cover around 7.5% of the sample.

Source: tumor tissue, taken after neoadjuvant nivolumab, alone or with ipilimumab, at or shortly before surgery. The chain joins TRBV11-3 to TRBJ2-3; possibly the D gene is TRBD2, per 5 matching bases. The clonotype was recovered from an adult with non-small cell lung cancer. Some clones in this sample may be carry-over from other donors' samples. The CDR3 is CASSPRVWYTDTQYF. The nucleotides are TGTGCCAGCAGCCCGCGGGTGTGGTACACAGATACGCAGTATTTT.